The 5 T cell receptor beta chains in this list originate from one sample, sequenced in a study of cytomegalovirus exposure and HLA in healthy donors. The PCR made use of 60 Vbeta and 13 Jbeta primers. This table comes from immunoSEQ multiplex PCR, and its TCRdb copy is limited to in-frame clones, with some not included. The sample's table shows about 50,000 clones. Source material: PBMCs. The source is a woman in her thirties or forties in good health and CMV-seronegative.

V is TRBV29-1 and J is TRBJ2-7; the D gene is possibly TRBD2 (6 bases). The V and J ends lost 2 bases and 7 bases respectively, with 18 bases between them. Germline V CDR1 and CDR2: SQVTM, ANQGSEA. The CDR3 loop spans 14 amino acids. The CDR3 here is CSVEQSTSGGEQYF. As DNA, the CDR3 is TGCAGCGTTGAACAAAGTACATCCGGGGGAGAGCAGTACTTC.

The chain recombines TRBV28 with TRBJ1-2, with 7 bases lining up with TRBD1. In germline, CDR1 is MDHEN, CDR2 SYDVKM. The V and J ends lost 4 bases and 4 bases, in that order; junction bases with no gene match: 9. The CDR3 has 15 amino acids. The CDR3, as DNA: TGTGCCAGCAGTTCCAACCCGGGACAGAGCTATGGCTACACCTTC. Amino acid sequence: CASSSNPGQSYGYTF.

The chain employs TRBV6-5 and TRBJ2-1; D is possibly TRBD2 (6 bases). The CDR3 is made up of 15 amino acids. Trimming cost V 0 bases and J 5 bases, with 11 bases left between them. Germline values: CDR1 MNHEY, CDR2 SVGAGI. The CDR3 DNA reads TGTGCCAGCAGTTACTCTGAGCTAGCGAACAATGAGCAGTTCTTC. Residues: CASSYSELANNEQFF.

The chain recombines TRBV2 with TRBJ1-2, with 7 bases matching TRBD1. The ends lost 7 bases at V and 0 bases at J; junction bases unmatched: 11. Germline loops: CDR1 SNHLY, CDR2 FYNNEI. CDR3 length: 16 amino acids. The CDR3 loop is CASTEQGTLANYGYTF. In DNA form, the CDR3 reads TGTGCCAGCACCGAACAGGGGACACTAGCTAACTATGGCTACACCTTC.

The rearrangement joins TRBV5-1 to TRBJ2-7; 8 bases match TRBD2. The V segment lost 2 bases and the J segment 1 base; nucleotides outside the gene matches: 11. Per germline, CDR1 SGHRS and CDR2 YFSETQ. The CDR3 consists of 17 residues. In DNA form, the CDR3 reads TGCGCCAGCAGCTTCCCCGGGACTAGAGGGACGTCCTACGAGCAGTACTTC. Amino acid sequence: CASSFPGTRGTSYEQYF.